This T cell receptor beta chain was retrieved from a study of T cell clonality in common variable immunodeficiency. Findings and limits, study-wide: Reportedly, TCR beta sequences from common variable immunodeficiency showed fewer deletions and N-nucleotide insertions. CVID patient heterogeneity limited repertoire-clinical complication correlations. CVID subjects shared fewer TCRbeta clones than healthy controls did.

This clone was seen ten or more times. What it recognizes is unknown. The read is 3 residues too short to cover the CDR3 end, so that end is filled in from the germline J gene. The CDR3 loop spans 15 amino acids. With V trimmed by 3 bases and J by 8 bases, 8 bases remained unmatched. Germline V gene lookup returns CDR1 MNHNS and CDR2 SASEGT. Control and CVID samples contributed equal amounts of genomic DNA. TCRdb keeps only in-frame clones here, not all; method: immunoSEQ multiplex PCR. Recorded here are tens of thousands of clones, none singletons. The source material was peripheral blood mononuclear cells. This clonotype was sampled from a person aged 18 to 70 in good health. The genes are TRBV6-1 and TRBJ1-4; the match to TRBD1 covers 8 bases. The sequenced CDR3 bases are TGTGCCAGCAGTGACTTCGGACAGGGAGTCGAAAAA. It codes for CASSDFGQGVEK. The full CDR3 is CASSDFGQGVEKLFF.